Given below is one T cell receptor beta chain in context. This clonotype has just one count. This receptor's antigen is unknown. A read error may produce the germline difference seen at one junction end. RNA was isolated from bulk, unsorted tissue, and RNA quality was assessed with a NanoDrop ND-1000 and an Agilent 2100. The donors were newly diagnosed lung cancer patients admitted for thoracic surgery in China from August to November 2014 who had not received prior chemotherapy. Anyone who had undergone radiotherapy or chemotherapy before, or who had another cancer at the same time, was left out of the study. Surgical tissue pieces of roughly 1-2.1 cm3 were preserved in RNAlater solution and stored at -80 °C until use. The library was produced with multiplex PCR. Sequencing relied on an Illumina HiSeq 2500. Following protocols modified from ARM-PCR, the researchers constructed TCRbeta libraries through three rounds of nested PCR with primers (Table S4). Before sequencing, PCR products of 200-500 bp were cut from the gel and purified using the QIAquick gel extraction kit. Under the source paper's analysis protocol: Reads were cleaned with Trimmomatic, merged with FLASH into complete CDR3 sequences, and assigned to V(D)J germline segments with MiTCR. VDJtools was used to compute clonal diversity as the inverse Simpson's index. A read counted as productive if the sequence was in-frame and lacked a premature stop codon. TCRdb's own reprocessing of the public reads used fastp at Q25 and MiXCR and kept productive beta chains. Merged by CDR3 protein, the rows form single entries marked with the most common genes and DNA. TCRdb, not the original authors, processed these V and J calls. The sample includes 200,000 or so distinct CDR3 sequences, with about 76% observed a single time. The top ten constitute under 30% of the sample.

This record belongs to a study of tumor and adjacent non-tumor tissue in lung cancer (dated 2018 in TCRdb). A note on the overall study: The cohort included about eleven adenocarcinoma, 2 squamous cell carcinoma and 1 small cell lung cancer patients. Among the approximately 15 patients, ages ranged from roughly 30 to 76 years, some ten were men and 5 were women, and disease was TNM stage I to III. Sequencing produced 130,000,000 or so productive TCRbeta reads in total, an average of about 4.17 million reads per sample. The study compared bulk TCRbeta repertoires from lung tumor tissue and matched distant non-tumor lung tissue of some 15 lung cancer patients. TCRbeta CDR3 sequencing was performed on a few dozen paired specimens, with one tumor sample and one normal lung sample collected per patient.

Broad study findings and their caveats: The cohort had only around 14 patients, and the authors noted that larger samples and more detailed clinical data are needed. Neither the sequencing platform nor unique molecular identifiers are mentioned in the methods. Tumor tissue showed significantly higher TCR diversity (inverse Simpson) than normal lung tissue, at 431.37 vs 166.20 (P = 0.0075, Mann-Whitney U test). A significantly larger cumulative share of the repertoire was made up by the top 100 clones in normal lung than in tumor tissue. TCR diversity was significantly higher in younger patients, and greater tumor TCR diversity was associated with shorter overall survival and shorter disease-free survival. Peripheral blood was not sequenced, so blood TCRbeta repertoires in these lung cancer patients were not examined.

The cysteine opens and the phenylalanine closes a CDR3 of 16 amino acids. Of the read, only the CDR3 DNA is kept; its 48 bases are in frame from base 1. The CDR1 and CDR2 encoded by the germline V gene are SGHNT and YENEEA. The receptor was derived from a man between 60 and 75 years old with non-small cell lung cancer. The chain employs TRBV11-3 and TRBJ2-1, and TRBD2 aligns with 7 junction nucleotides. The material sequenced was lung tumor tissue. The nucleotide sequence is TGTGTCAGCAGCCCAACCCCGGGACTACCGTGGAATGAGCAGTTCTTC. Its product reads: CVSSPTPGLPWNEQFF.